This passage covers 16 T cell receptor beta chains from one sample sequenced in a study of cytomegalovirus exposure and HLA in healthy donors. 13 Jbeta primers and 60 Vbeta primers were used for the PCR. Sequenced by immunoSEQ multiplex PCR; TCRdb stores in-frame clones only, minus some. The data hold 150,000 to 200,000 clones, with about 73% observed a single time. The sample consisted of PBMCs. The receptors here all came from a woman in her thirties or forties in good health and CMV-seronegative.

The J gene is TRBJ2-1, the V gene TRBV4-2; 8 bases map to TRBD2. The CDR3 has 18 residues. Germline loops: CDR1 LGHNA, CDR2 YNFKEQ. V gave up 1 base and J gave up 1 base; unmatched junction bases: 9. The CDR3 sequence: CASSQGVAGGLSYNEQFF. The CDR3 DNA reads TGTGCCAGCAGCCAAGGCGTCGCGGGGGGACTTTCCTACAATGAGCAGTTCTTC.

The chain links TRBV7-8 to TRBJ2-7, with 12 bases lining up with TRBD2. Looked up from germline, CDR1 is SGHVS and CDR2 is FQNEAQ. The CDR3 is 18 residues long. The V and J ends lost 2 bases and 7 bases, in that order; junction bases with no gene match: 15. The CDR3 DNA sequence: TGTGCCAGCAGCTTACCCCACCGACTAGCGGGGGCCCAGAGGGAGCAGTACTTC. This gives the protein CASSLPHRLAGAQREQYF.

The chain has TRBV13 and TRBJ2-7; the D gene is possibly TRBD2 (5 bases). The V gene lost 1 base and the J gene lost 9 bases, with 16 bases spanning the gap. The germline gives CDR1 PRHDT, CDR2 FYEKMQ (reference sequence). CDR3 length: 14 amino acids. The CDR3 DNA follows: TGTGCCAGCAGCTTAGCTACCGGGATAAGCGGGCAGTACTTC. The encoded protein is CASSLATGISGQYF.

The chain links TRBV5-5 to TRBJ2-1; D might be TRBD2 (7 bases). Germline-derived CDR1 and CDR2 are SGHKS and YYEKEE (reference sequence). V lost 4 bases and J lost 2, with 13 bases in between. The CDR3 is 15 amino acids. CDR3 bases: TGTGCCAGCAGCCCAAGGGGGGGGGCCTACAATGAGCAGTTCTTC. Its protein is CASSPRGGAYNEQFF. Combining the CDR3 with reference TRBV5-5 and TRBJ2-1 gives the whole variable domain DAGVTQSPTHLIKTRGQQVTLRCSPISGHKSVSWYQQVLGQGPQFIFQYYEKEERGRGNFPDRFSARQFPNYSSELNVNALLLGDSALYLCASSPRGGAYNEQFFGPGTRLTVL.

The rearrangement uses TRBV4-2 and TRBJ1-5; 9 nucleotides align to TRBD1. J lost 6 bases, V lost 0 bases, and 9 bases had no gene match. This CDR3 region has 17 residues. Germline V gene lookup returns CDR1 LGHNA and CDR2 YNFKEQ. The DNA of the CDR3 is TGTGCCAGCAGCCAAGATTTGGGACAGGGACGGTTTCAGCCCCAGCATTTT. Translated: CASSQDLGQGRFQPQHF.

J is TRBJ1-5 and V is TRBV19, with D perhaps TRBD1 (6 bases). The CDR3 has 16 residues. Germline CDR1 LNHDA, CDR2 SQIVND (reference sequence). Trimming shortened V by 5 bases and J by 1 base, and 15 bases separated the two germline ends. CDR3 nucleotide sequence: TGTGCCAGTAGTCGGGTAATGGGGGCCAGCAATCAGCCCCAGCATTTT. Translation gives CASSRVMGASNQPQHF.

This chain links TRBV5-1 with TRBJ2-1, with D possibly TRBD1 on 7 matching bases. CDR3 length equals 16 residues. Trimming took 0 bases from V and 15 from J, leaving 25 bases between them. The V gene's germline CDR1 is SGHRS and CDR2 YFSETQ. CDR3 sequence: CASSLASGQISRDRFF. CDR3 nucleotide sequence: TGCGCCAGCAGCTTGGCGTCGGGACAGATTTCGCGGGACCGGTTCTTC.

The chain uses TRBV5-6 and TRBJ2-3, with 7 bases that match TRBD2. The CDR3 is 16 amino acids. V lost 1 base, J lost 2 bases, and 7 bases stayed unmatched. CDR1 is SGHDT, CDR2 YYEEEE, per germline. CDR3 amino acids: CASSLFPGGDTDTQYF. In DNA, the CDR3 is TGTGCCAGCAGCTTGTTTCCGGGGGGAGACACAGATACGCAGTATTTT.

The CDR3 DNA sequence: TGTGCCAGCAGCTTCGGCGGAACGACCTACAATGAGCAGTTCTTC. It encodes CASSFGGTTYNEQFF. J is TRBJ2-1 and V is TRBV5-8; no clear D. Germline CDR1 SGHTS, CDR2 YDEGEE. The CDR3 is 15 amino acids. V was clipped by 2 bases and J by 2 bases, with 11 bases between them.

This clone was seen once. The genes are TRBV4-2 and TRBJ2-1; 8 nucleotides align to TRBD2. Trimming took 0 bases from V and 4 from J; bases not matched to a gene: 5. The CDR3 has 16 amino acids. In germline, CDR1 is LGHNA, CDR2 YNFKEQ. CDR3 region: CASSQDPTSGYNEQFF. The CDR3 region has the DNA TGTGCCAGCAGCCAAGATCCCACTAGCGGTTACAATGAGCAGTTCTTC.

The V call is TRBV25-1, the J call TRBJ1-4, with 7 bases aligning to TRBD1. CDR1 and CDR2 from the germline V gene are MGHDK and SYGVNS. The CDR3 loop spans 14 amino acids. V shed 3 bases and J 4 bases; nucleotides not matched to a gene: 2. Here the CDR3 reads CASSDYRGNEKLFF. CDR3 nucleotide sequence: TGTGCCAGCAGTGACTACAGGGGTAATGAAAAACTGTTTTTT.

The CDR3 DNA is TGTGCCAGCAGTTACTCTCCAGAGGGAGAGACCCAGTACTTC. Translation: CASSYSPEGETQYF. This chain uses TRBV6-5 with TRBJ2-5; a possible D gene is TRBD2 (5 bases). The CDR3 extends over 14 amino acids. Germline CDR1 reads MNHEY; CDR2 reads SVGAGI. V was clipped by 0 bases and J by 4 bases, with 9 bases between them.

The chain joins TRBV28 to TRBJ2-1; a weak D match, TRBD1 (6 bases). The CDR3 covers 18 residues. Trimming removed 3 bases from V and 4 bases from J, with 22 bases in between. CDR1 MDHEN and CDR2 SYDVKM come from the germline V gene. CDR3 protein: CASSLGSWDKTLYNEQFF. The CDR3 DNA follows: TGTGCCAGCAGTTTGGGTTCCTGGGACAAAACCCTTTACAATGAGCAGTTCTTC.

The chain carries TRBV7-6 and TRBJ2-2, with D possibly matching TRBD1 (6 bases). The CDR3 contains 18 residues. Germline assignment: CDR1 SGHVS and CDR2 FNYEAQ. Trimming cost V 2 bases and J 5 bases, with 21 bases left between them. CDR3 in DNA: TGTGCCAGCAGCTTAAGGTCCACAGGGTCTGGAGGAACCGGGGAGCTGTTTTTT. This translates into CASSLRSTGSGGTGELFF.

This chain connects TRBV6-1 to TRBJ1-1; D remains ambiguous. This CDR3 is built from 13 residues. Germline CDR1 is MNHNS and CDR2 is SASEGT. Trimming removed 8 bases at V and 0 bases at J, with 10 bases between. CDR3: CASEYRVNTEAFF. Written as DNA, the CDR3 is TGTGCCAGCGAATATAGAGTGAACACTGAAGCTTTCTTT.

This CDR3 reads CASSLWGGGNSGANVLTF. The CDR3 DNA reads as TGTGCCAGCAGTTTGTGGGGAGGGGGAAACTCTGGGGCCAACGTCCTGACTTTC. V is TRBV28 and J is TRBJ2-6; D might be TRBD2 (7 bases). The CDR3 runs 18 residues. The germline gives CDR1 MDHEN, CDR2 SYDVKM. V shed 3 bases and J shed 0 bases, with 15 bases lying between them.